The following is a TCR beta chain sequence with its context. Allocation to cohorts depended on clinical history reported by the participants. These data come from a study of blood T cell repertoires in COVID-19. Only in-frame clones appear in the TCRdb table, and some are missing; sequencing was by immunoSEQ multiplex PCR. The profile covers 200,000 to 250,000 clones, with approximately 80% appearing a single time and about 3.2% taken by the ten largest. The germline gives CDR1 LGHDT, CDR2 YNNKEL (reference sequence). V lost 2 bases and J lost 2, with 8 bases in between. This CDR3 contains 14 residues.

This sequence was found in a woman in her sixties or seventies who had recovered from COVID-19. The sequencing sample was made of PBMCs or T cells enriched from blood (not recorded which). The V gene is TRBV3-1 (or the pseudogene TRBV3-2), the J gene TRBJ2-3, with D perhaps matching TRBD1 (6 bases). CDR3 sequence: CASSQTGITDTQYF. The CDR3 nucleotides read TGTGCCAGCAGCCAAACAGGGATCACAGATACGCAGTATTTT.